Listed here are 8 T cell receptor beta chains from one sample, sequenced in a study of graft-versus-host responses after intestinal transplantation. Antigen specificity for these receptors is unknown. TCRdb keeps only in-frame clones here, not all; method: immunoSEQ multiplex PCR. The sample comprises under 25,000 clones, about four fifths of which are singletons, and 0.93% rests with the top ten. This specimen consisted of unstimulated CD8+ T cells sorted from spleen or lymph node cells, obtained before transplant. These receptors all stem from a human donor who was the organ donor for an intestinal transplant.

As regards this clone: This CDR3 is also generated by other DNA sequences in the sample. The rearrangement joins TRBV11-2 to TRBJ2-7; TRBD2 might be the D (6 bases). The CDR3 runs 15 residues. The germline V gene has CDR1 SGHAT and CDR2 FQNNGV. Trimming removed 1 base at V and 3 bases at J, with 13 bases between. The CDR3: CASSLGRDSGYEQYF. In DNA form, the CDR3 reads TGTGCCAGCAGCTTAGGGCGGGACTCCGGCTACGAGCAGTACTTC.

V gene TRBV5-4 combines with J gene TRBJ1-5, with a tentative D call TRBD1 (5 bases). The CDR3 is made up of 13 amino acids. Germline V gives CDR1 SGHNT, CDR2 YYREEE (reference sequence). Trimming pared 2 bases from V and 2 bases from J, leaving 5 bases between. CDR3 coding DNA: TGTGCCAGCAGCTTACAGGGCAATCAGCCCCAGCATTTT. Amino acids: CASSLQGNQPQHF.

V gene TRBV4-3 combines with J gene TRBJ2-1; 12 bases fit TRBD2. V shed 1 base, J shed 6 bases, and the junction held 7 bases outside the gene matches. The V gene's germline CDR1 is LGHNA and CDR2 YSLEER. The CDR3 loop spans 17 amino acids. The CDR3 bases are TGCGCCAGCAGCCAAGGAATGCCTAGCGGGGGGGTCAATGAGCAGTTCTTC. It encodes CASSQGMPSGGVNEQFF.

This chain uses TRBV10-3 with TRBJ2-3; D possibly corresponds to TRBD2 (7 bases). The CDR3 is 16 residues long. V lost 10 bases and J 1 base, leaving 21 bases between the germline ends. Germline loops: CDR1 ENHRY, CDR2 SYGVKD. Here the CDR3 reads CATGGGEAGGTDTQYF. In DNA form, the CDR3 reads TGTGCCACCGGCGGGGGCGAGGCAGGGGGCACAGATACGCAGTATTTT.

The chain carries TRBV7-9 and TRBJ1-1; D is unresolved. V was clipped by 1 base and J by 10 bases, with 16 bases between them. The CDR3 has 14 residues. Germline-derived CDR1 and CDR2 are SEHNR and FQNEAQ (reference sequence). The CDR3 coding sequence is TGTGCCAGCAGCTTAGTGGCGGCTAACGATCTAGCTTTCTTT. It specifies CASSLVAANDLAFF.

The rearrangement links TRBV19 to TRBJ2-1; 10 bases fit TRBD2. After removal of 0 bases from V and 8 bases from J, the junction contained 19 bases not matched to a gene. The V gene's germline CDR1 is LNHDA and CDR2 SQIVND (reference sequence). The CDR3 length is 20 residues. The CDR3 DNA is TGTGCCAGTAGTATAGATCCCCTCTCCCTAAGCGGGAGGGCCGGCCATGAGCAGTTCTTC. Its protein product is CASSIDPLSLSGRAGHEQFF.

The rearrangement uses TRBV7-2 and TRBJ2-3; the D is unclear. Germline V gene sequence: CDR1 SGHTA, CDR2 FQGNSA. Trimming took off 3 bases at V and 2 bases at J, with 15 bases between the two ends. This CDR3 has 16 residues. CDR3 in amino acids: CASSFSWGWVTDTQYF. DNA of the CDR3: TGTGCCAGCAGCTTCTCTTGGGGTTGGGTCACAGATACGCAGTATTTT.

The CDR3 nucleotides read TGTGCCAGCAGTCCGGGACAGGGGATCTACACCTTC. Its translation: CASSPGQGIYTF. The gene calls are TRBV6-5 and TRBJ1-2; TRBD1 agrees at 10 bases. Germline CDR1 and CDR2: MNHEY and SVGAGI. The V gene end was trimmed by 5 bases and the J gene end by 10 bases; junction bases not matched to a gene: 4. The CDR3 loop spans 12 amino acids.